The TCR beta chain described here comes from a study of blood T cell repertoires in COVID-19. Study-level background: PBMCs, B-cell-depleted T cells, or T cells provided the cDNA or gDNA that made up the material.

Living in under 30 US areas, the participants were between roughly 18 and 89 years of age. Participants had their cohort set by participant-reported clinical history. Germline assignment: CDR1 MNHEY and CDR2 SVGAGI. This CDR3 contains 14 residues. V was cut by 6 bases and J by 0 bases, with 11 bases left in between. In the authors' methods: Amplifying reference gene primers gave estimates of nucleated cell counts. The repertoire was sequenced with immunoSEQ multiplex PCR; TCRdb's copy has only in-frame clones and lacks some. That table furnishes V, J and clone size, whereas the DNA furnished D and trimming. The data contain roughly 420,000 clones, around nine tenths of them singletons.

The clonotype comes from a woman in her twenties or thirties with acute COVID-19. Sequenced input: PBMCs or T cells enriched from blood (not recorded which). This chain uses TRBV6-5 with TRBJ2-5, with D hard to call. The CDR3 sequence: CASSPTGYQETQYF. DNA of the CDR3: TGTGCCAGCAGCCCCACCGGGTACCAAGAGACCCAGTACTTC.